The clone carrying this T cell receptor (beta chain) has more than one count but fewer than ten. These data are taken from a study of hypomethylating agent response in myelodysplastic syndrome. Two replicates of roughly 200 ng each gave 400 ng DNA per sample, survey resolution. TCRdb keeps only in-frame clones here, not all; method: immunoSEQ multiplex PCR. The table lists approximately 5,000 clones, around 81% of them singletons. The CDR3 runs to 14 residues. V was shortened by 5 bases and J by 0 bases, with 11 bases between the two germline ends. Germline lookup yields CDR1 SGHVS and CDR2 FNYEAQ. The V and J genes are TRBV7-6 and TRBJ2-7, with D possibly being TRBD2 (5 bases). Source: bone marrow, taken before or after starting hypomethylating agent treatment for myelodysplastic syndrome (not recorded which). The sequence was obtained from a human donor with myelodysplastic syndrome. CDR3 in amino acids: CASSHRENSYEQYF. The CDR3 nucleotides are TGTGCCAGCAGCCACCGGGAAAACTCCTACGAGCAGTACTTC.